What follows are 25 T cell receptor beta chains derived from one specimen sequenced in a study of T cell responses to AZD1222 COVID-19 vaccine. Only in-frame clones appear in the TCRdb table, and some are missing; sequencing was by immunoSEQ multiplex PCR. The table lists about 85,000 clones, approximately 89% of them singletons, with under 20% in the top ten. The material sequenced was peripheral blood, taken on day 0 of AZD1222 vaccination. The receptors come from an adult in good health.

The genes are TRBV6-1 and TRBJ2-3, with D possibly matching TRBD2 (5 bases). The CDR3 spans 12 residues. The germline gives CDR1 MNHNS, CDR2 SASEGT. Deletions cut 1 base from V and 8 bases from J, with 7 bases between. In nucleotides, the CDR3 is TGTGCCAGCAGTGAAGGGGGAGTTACGCAGTATTTT. Amino acids: CASSEGGVTQYF.

The genes are TRBV5-1 and TRBJ1-1, with unresolved D. Looked up from germline, CDR1 is SGHRS and CDR2 is YFSETQ. V was pared by 0 bases and J by 0 bases, with 6 bases between. CDR3 length: 14 amino acids. DNA of the CDR3: TGCGCCAGCAGCTTGGCCTCTCTGAACACTGAAGCTTTCTTT. It yields the protein CASSLASLNTEAFF.

This chain connects TRBV5-1 to TRBJ2-2; 9 nucleotides line up with TRBD2. V shed 2 bases and J 4 bases; nucleotides not matched to a gene: 3. The CDR3 loop spans 15 amino acids. CDR1 and CDR2 (germline): SGHRS, YFSETQ. The CDR3 loop reads CASSFSGSGTGELFF. CDR3 coding DNA: TGCGCCAGCAGCTTTAGCGGGAGTGGCACCGGGGAGCTGTTTTTT.

This rearrangement joins TRBV2 to TRBJ2-4; D is possibly TRBD2 (5 bases). The CDR3 sequence is 11 residues long. Trimming shortened V by 7 bases and J by 5 bases, and 6 bases separated the two germline ends. Germline CDR1 and CDR2: SNHLY and FYNNEI. This CDR3 is CASKEENIQYF. The CDR3 nucleotides read TGTGCCAGCAAGGAGGAAAACATTCAGTACTTC.

The chain has TRBV7-9 and TRBJ1-1; a possible D gene is TRBD1 (5 bases). CDR3 size: 15 residues. CDR1 and CDR2 (germline): SEHNR, FQNEAQ (reference sequence). Trimming pared 3 bases from V and 1 base from J, leaving 12 bases between. The CDR3 DNA sequence: TGTGCCAGCAGCTTCACGGGGCGGTCGAACACTGAAGCTTTCTTT. Its translation: CASSFTGRSNTEAFF.

This clone was detected only a few times. The V and J genes are TRBV28 and TRBJ1-6; D is undetermined. The CDR3 totals 14 residues. Between the trimmed V and J ends, which lost 3 bases and 5 bases, there was a span of 8 bases. Germline lookup yields CDR1 MDHEN and CDR2 SYDVKM. The chain's CDR3 is CASSFLADNSPLHF. CDR3 DNA: TGTGCCAGCAGTTTCTTAGCCGATAATTCACCCCTCCACTTT.

V and J are TRBV5-4 and TRBJ2-5; TRBD2 might be the D (5 bases). V shed 4 bases and J shed 4 bases, with 11 bases lying between them. Germline assignment: CDR1 SGHNT and CDR2 YYREEE (reference sequence). The CDR3 has 13 amino acids. The CDR3 is CASSERAGETQYF. In nucleotides, the CDR3 is TGTGCCAGCAGCGAAAGGGCGGGAGAGACCCAGTACTTC.

The chain uses TRBV5-4 and TRBJ2-7, with D possibly being TRBD1 or TRBD2 (5 bases each). V was clipped by 4 bases and J by 5 bases, with 19 bases between them. This CDR3 is 15 amino acids long. Germline V gene data show CDR1 as SGHNT and CDR2 as YYREEE (reference sequence). CDR3 nucleotide sequence: TGTGCCAGCAGCGAAGAACCGGGACGGTGGAACGAGCAGTACTTC. Translation gives CASSEEPGRWNEQYF.

The V gene is TRBV7-9, the J gene TRBJ1-5; D unclear. This CDR3 has 13 amino acids. V shed 5 bases and J shed 7 bases, with 12 bases lying between them. Germline V gene data show CDR1 as SEHNR and CDR2 as FQNEAQ (reference sequence). In DNA form, the CDR3 reads TGTGCCAGCAGCCCAACCTCGGGGCAGCCCCAGCATTTT. Its protein is CASSPTSGQPQHF.

V gene TRBV18 combines with J gene TRBJ1-1; 7 bases align to TRBD1. The CDR3 extends over 14 amino acids. Losses at the gene ends were 3 bases for V and 5 bases for J; bases not matched to a gene: 6. Germline lookup yields CDR1 KGHSH and CDR2 LQKENI. The CDR3 protein is CASSPDRVATEAFF. The CDR3 bases are TGTGCCAGCTCACCCGACAGGGTAGCGACTGAAGCTTTCTTT.

V gene TRBV7-9 combines with J gene TRBJ1-2; TRBD1 matches 8 bases. Germline assignment: CDR1 SEHNR and CDR2 FQNEAQ (reference sequence). CDR3 length: 12 amino acids. This CDR3 is CVTGGEDYGYTF. CDR3 nucleotides: TGTGTCACAGGGGGTGAAGACTATGGCTACACCTTC. Looking up the rest from reference TRBV7-9 and TRBJ1-2 gives the full variable domain: DTGVSQNPRHKITKRGQNVTFRCDPISEHNRLYWYRQTLGQGPEFLTYFQNEAQLEKSRLLSDRFSAERPKGSFSTLEIQRTEQGDSAMYLCVTGGEDYGYTFGSGTRLTVV.

V gene TRBV3-1 (or the pseudogene TRBV3-2) combines with J gene TRBJ2-1; 13 bases map to TRBD2. This CDR3 comprises 19 residues. Germline CDR1 LGHDT, CDR2 YNNKEL (reference sequence). After removal of 0 bases from V and 8 bases from J, the junction contained 13 bases not matched to a gene. The CDR3 DNA reads TGTGCCAGCAGCCAAGATCGTCTAGGACTAGCGGGAGAGGGCGATGAGCAGTTCTTC. Its translation: CASSQDRLGLAGEGDEQFF.

Only a few counts were recorded for this clone. The germline gene is not matched at one end of the junction; a read error may be the cause. This rearrangement joins TRBV5-6 to TRBJ2-1; 8 bases align to TRBD1. Germline lookup yields CDR1 SGHDT and CDR2 YYEEEE. This CDR3 is built from 13 residues. CDR3: CASTLDRVNEQFF. CDR3 DNA sequence: TGTGCCAGCACCTTGGACAGGGTGAATGAGCAGTTCTTC.

V gene TRBV7-2 combines with J gene TRBJ2-5; no firm D call. Per the germline V gene, CDR1 is SGHTA and CDR2 is FQGNSA. This CDR3 is built from 13 residues. Trimming pared 2 bases from V and 5 bases from J, leaving 9 bases between. The CDR3 coding sequence is TGTGCCAGCAGCTTATCTTTTGGGGAGACCCAGTACTTC. Its protein is CASSLSFGETQYF.

The rearrangement joins TRBV13 to TRBJ1-2; weak D call: TRBD1 (6 bases). Trimming removed 4 bases at V and 4 bases at J, with 13 bases between. The CDR3 loop spans 14 amino acids. From germline, CDR1 is PRHDT and CDR2 FYEKMQ (reference sequence). The CDR3: CASSSPDRPYGYTF. The CDR3 nucleotides read TGTGCCAGCAGCTCCCCCGACAGGCCCTATGGCTACACCTTC.

CDR3 in amino acids: CSVENSYGYTF. CDR3 in DNA: TGCAGCGTTGAAAACAGCTATGGCTACACCTTC. The chain combines TRBV29-1 with TRBJ1-2; no definite D call. Trimming removed 2 bases at V and 4 bases at J, with 5 bases between. Germline values: CDR1 SQVTM, CDR2 ANQGSEA. This CDR3 comprises 11 residues.

This chain connects TRBV10-3 to TRBJ1-1; 7 bases fit TRBD1. Germline V gene lookup returns CDR1 ENHRY and CDR2 SYGVKD. The CDR3 loop spans 13 amino acids. CDR3: CPGQKRGDTEAFF. The DNA for the CDR3 is TGTCCGGGACAGAAGAGGGGAGACACTGAAGCTTTCTTT.

The J gene is TRBJ1-1, the V gene TRBV7-2, with unresolved D. Trimming shortened V by 6 bases and J by 5 bases, and 13 bases separated the two germline ends. CDR3 length: 13 amino acids. Germline values: CDR1 SGHTA, CDR2 FQGNSA. CDR3 in amino acids: CASRRTGGTEAFF. CDR3 DNA sequence: TGTGCCAGCAGACGGACGGGTGGGACTGAAGCTTTCTTT.

The chain recombines TRBV7-2 with TRBJ1-2; TRBD1 agrees at 10 bases. V was pared by 5 bases and J by 7 bases, with 10 bases of the junction left unmatched. CDR1 SGHTA and CDR2 FQGNSA come from the germline V gene. The CDR3 runs 15 residues. CDR3 nucleotides: TGTGCCAGCAGCGAATACCTGACAGGGGGCGGTGGCTACACCTTC. It is translated as CASSEYLTGGGGYTF.

This chain joins TRBV7-3 and TRBJ2-5, with TRBD1 matching 7 bases. With 2 bases clipped from V and 9 bases from J, the junction kept 6 bases outside the gene matches. This CDR3 is 13 amino acids long. Germline lookup yields CDR1 SGHTA and CDR2 FQGTGA. For the CDR3, the DNA is TGTGCCAGCAGCTTAGGGGACAGCCGGCCCCAGTACTTC. Translating it yields CASSLGDSRPQYF.

The V call is TRBV7-2, the J call TRBJ2-3; D is ambiguous. The CDR3 is made up of 12 amino acids. Germline V gives CDR1 SGHTA, CDR2 FQGNSA. Trimming took 5 bases from V and 4 from J, leaving 7 bases between them. CDR3 protein: CASSPMADTQYF. The CDR3 region has the DNA TGTGCCAGCAGCCCCATGGCAGATACGCAGTATTTT.

This clone was detected once. The chain couples TRBV28 to TRBJ2-2; D is possibly TRBD1 or TRBD2 (5 bases each). The germline V gene encodes CDR1 MDHEN and CDR2 SYDVKM. This CDR3 has 16 amino acids. V was shortened by 6 bases and J by 5 bases, with 19 bases between the two germline ends. The CDR3 DNA sequence: TGTGCCAGCAGACCTCCGGGACGCCTGGCAACCGGGGAGCTGTTTTTT. Translated, it gives CASRPPGRLATGELFF.

The rearrangement joins TRBV19 to TRBJ2-7; 14 bases agree with TRBD2. The CDR3 is made up of 15 amino acids. The V gene's germline CDR1 is LNHDA and CDR2 SQIVND (reference sequence). V lost 5 bases to trimming and J lost 4 bases; unmatched junction nucleotides: 4. The CDR3 region is CASSWTSGRSYEQYF. CDR3 sequence (DNA): TGTGCCAGTAGTTGGACTAGCGGGAGGTCATACGAGCAGTACTTC.

The chain combines TRBV18 with TRBJ1-2, with 9 nucleotides matching TRBD1. Losses at the gene ends were 3 bases for V and 5 bases for J; bases not matched to a gene: 7. The CDR3 has 15 residues. CDR1 and CDR2 from the germline V gene are KGHSH and LQKENI. The CDR3 region has the DNA TGTGCCAGCTCACCTGGGACAGGGCGTCTTTATGGCTACACCTTC. This codes for CASSPGTGRLYGYTF. Supplemented by reference TRBV18 and TRBJ1-2, the full variable domain reads NAGVMQNPRHLVRRRGQEARLRCSPMKGHSHVYWYRQLPEEGLKFMVYLQKENIIDESGMPKERFSAEFPKEGPSILRIQQVVRGDSAAYFCASSPGTGRLYGYTFGSGTRLTVV.

This clone was recorded only once. This rearrangement joins TRBV5-1 to TRBJ2-7; 7 nucleotides line up with TRBD2. CDR1 is SGHRS and CDR2 is YFSETQ in the germline V gene. There are 14 residues in the CDR3. With V trimmed by 4 bases and J by 0 bases, 4 bases remained unmatched. This chain's CDR3 is CASSLGGGSYEQYF. The CDR3 nucleotides read TGCGCCAGCAGCCTTGGCGGGGGCTCCTACGAGCAGTACTTC.